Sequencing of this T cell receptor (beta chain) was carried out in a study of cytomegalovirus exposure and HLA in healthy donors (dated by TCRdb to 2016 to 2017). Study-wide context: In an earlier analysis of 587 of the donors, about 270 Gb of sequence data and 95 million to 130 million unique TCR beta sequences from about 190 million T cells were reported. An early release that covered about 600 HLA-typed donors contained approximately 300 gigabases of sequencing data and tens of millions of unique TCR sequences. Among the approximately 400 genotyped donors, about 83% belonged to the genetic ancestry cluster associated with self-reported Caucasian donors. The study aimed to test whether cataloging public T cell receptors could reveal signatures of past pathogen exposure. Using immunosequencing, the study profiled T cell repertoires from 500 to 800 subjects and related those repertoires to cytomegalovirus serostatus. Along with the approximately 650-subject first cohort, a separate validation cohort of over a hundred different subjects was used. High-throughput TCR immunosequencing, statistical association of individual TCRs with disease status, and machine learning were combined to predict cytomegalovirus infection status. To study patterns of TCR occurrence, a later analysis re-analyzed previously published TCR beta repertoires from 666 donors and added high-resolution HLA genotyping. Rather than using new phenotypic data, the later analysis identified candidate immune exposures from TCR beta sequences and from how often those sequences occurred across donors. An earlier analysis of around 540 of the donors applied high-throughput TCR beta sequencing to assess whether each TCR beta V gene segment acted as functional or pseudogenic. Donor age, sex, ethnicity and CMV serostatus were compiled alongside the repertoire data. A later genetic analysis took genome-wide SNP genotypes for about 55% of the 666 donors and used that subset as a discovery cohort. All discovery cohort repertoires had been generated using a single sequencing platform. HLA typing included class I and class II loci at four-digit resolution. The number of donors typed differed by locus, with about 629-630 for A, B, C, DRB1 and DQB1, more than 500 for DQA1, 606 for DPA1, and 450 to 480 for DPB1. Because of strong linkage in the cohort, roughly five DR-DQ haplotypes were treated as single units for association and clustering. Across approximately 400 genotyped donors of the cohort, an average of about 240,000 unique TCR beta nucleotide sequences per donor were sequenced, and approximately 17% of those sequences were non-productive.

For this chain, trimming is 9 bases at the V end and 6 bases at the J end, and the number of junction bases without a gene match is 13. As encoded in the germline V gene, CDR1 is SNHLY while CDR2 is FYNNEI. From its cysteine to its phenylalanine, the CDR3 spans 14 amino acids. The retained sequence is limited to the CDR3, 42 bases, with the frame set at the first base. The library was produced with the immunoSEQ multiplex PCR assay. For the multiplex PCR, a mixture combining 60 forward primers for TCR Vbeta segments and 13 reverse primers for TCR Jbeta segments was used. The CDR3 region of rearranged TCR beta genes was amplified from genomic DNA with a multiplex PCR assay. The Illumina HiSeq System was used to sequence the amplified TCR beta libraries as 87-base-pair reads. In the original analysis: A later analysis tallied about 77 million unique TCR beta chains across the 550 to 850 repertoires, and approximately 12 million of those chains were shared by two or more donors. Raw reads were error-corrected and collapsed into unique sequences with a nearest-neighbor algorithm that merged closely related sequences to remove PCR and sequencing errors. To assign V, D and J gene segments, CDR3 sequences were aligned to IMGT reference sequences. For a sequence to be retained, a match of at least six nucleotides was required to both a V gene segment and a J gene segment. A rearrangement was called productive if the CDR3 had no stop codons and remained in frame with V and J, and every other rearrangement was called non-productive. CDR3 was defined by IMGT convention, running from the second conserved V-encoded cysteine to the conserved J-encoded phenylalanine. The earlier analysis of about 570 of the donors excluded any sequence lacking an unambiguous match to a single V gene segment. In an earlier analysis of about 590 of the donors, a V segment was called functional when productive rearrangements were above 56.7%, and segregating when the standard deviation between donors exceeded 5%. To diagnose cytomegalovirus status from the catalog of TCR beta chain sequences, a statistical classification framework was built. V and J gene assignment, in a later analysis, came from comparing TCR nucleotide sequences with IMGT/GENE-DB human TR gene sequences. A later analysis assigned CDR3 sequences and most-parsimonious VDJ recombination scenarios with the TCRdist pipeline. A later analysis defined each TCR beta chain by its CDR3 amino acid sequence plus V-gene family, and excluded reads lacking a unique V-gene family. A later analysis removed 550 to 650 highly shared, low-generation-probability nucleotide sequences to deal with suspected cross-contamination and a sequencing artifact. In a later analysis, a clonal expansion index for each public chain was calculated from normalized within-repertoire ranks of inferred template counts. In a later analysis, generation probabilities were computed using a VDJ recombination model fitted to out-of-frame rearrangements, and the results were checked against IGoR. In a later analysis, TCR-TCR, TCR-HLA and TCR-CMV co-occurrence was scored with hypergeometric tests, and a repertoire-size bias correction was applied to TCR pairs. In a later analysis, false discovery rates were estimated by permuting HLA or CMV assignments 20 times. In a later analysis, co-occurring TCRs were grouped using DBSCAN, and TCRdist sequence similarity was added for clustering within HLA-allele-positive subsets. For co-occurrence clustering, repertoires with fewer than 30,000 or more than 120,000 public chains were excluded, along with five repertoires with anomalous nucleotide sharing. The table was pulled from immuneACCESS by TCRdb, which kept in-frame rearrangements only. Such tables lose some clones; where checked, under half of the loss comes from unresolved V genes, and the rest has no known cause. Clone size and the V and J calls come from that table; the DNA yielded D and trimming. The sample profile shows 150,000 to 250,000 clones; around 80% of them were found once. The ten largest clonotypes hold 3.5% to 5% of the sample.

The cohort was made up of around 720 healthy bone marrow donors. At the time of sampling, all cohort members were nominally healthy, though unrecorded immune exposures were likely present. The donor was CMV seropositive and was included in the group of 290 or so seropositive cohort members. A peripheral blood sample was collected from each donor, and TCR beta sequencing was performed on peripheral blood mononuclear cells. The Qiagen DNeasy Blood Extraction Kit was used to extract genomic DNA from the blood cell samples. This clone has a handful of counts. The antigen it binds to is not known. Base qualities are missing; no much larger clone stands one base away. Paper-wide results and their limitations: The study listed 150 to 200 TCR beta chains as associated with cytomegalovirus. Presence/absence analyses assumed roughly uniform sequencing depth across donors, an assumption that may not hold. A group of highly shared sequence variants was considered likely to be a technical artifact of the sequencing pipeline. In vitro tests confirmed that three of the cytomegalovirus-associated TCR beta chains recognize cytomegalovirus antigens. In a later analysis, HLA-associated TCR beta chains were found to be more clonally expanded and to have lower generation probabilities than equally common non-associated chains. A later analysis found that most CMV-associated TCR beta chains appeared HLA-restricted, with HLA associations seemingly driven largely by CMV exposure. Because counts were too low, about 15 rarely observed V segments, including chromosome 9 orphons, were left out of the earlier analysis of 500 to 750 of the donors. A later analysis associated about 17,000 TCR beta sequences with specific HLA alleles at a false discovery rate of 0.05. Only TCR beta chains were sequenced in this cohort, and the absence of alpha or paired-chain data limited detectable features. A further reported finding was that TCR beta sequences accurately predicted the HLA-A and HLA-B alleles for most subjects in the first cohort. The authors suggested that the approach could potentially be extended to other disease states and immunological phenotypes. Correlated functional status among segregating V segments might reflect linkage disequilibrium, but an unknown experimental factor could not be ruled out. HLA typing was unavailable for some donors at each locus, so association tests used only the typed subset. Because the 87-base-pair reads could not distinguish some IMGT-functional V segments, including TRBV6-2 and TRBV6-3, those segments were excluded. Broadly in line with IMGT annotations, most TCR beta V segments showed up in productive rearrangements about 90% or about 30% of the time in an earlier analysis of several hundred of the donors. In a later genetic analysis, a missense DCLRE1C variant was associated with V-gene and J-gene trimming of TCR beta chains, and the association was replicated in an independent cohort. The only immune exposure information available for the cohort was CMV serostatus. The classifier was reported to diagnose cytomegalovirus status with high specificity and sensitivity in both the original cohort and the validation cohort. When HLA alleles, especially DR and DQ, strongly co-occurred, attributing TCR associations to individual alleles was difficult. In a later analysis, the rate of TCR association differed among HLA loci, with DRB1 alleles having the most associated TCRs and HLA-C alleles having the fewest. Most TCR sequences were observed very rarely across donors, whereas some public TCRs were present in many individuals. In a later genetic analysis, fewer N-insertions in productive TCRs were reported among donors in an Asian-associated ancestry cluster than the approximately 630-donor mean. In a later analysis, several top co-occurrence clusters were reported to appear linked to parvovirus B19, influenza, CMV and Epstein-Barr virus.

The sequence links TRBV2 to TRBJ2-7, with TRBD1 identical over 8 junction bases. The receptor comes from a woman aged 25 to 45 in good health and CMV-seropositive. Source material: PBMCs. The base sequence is TGTGCCAGGGAGGGAACGGGACAGGAGTCCGAGCAGTACTTC. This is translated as CAREGTGQESEQYF.